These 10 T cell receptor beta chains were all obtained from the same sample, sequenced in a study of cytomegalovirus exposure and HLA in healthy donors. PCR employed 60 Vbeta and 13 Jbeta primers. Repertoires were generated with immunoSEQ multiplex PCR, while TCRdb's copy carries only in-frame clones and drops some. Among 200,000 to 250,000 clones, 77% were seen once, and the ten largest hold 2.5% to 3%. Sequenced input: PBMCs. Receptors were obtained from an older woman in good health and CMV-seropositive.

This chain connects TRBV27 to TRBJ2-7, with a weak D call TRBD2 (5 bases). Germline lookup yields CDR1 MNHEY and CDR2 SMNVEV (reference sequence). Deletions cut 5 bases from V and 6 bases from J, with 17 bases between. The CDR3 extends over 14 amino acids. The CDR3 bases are TGTGCCAGCAGTCCCCCATCGACTCGGGGCGAGCAGTACTTC. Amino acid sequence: CASSPPSTRGEQYF.

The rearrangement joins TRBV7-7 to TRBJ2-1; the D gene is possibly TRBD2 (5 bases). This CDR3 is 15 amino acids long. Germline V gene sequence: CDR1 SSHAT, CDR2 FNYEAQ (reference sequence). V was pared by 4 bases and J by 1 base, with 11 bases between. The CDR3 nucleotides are TGTGCCAGCAGCTCAGGAGGTTATTCCTACAATGAGCAGTTCTTC. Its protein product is CASSSGGYSYNEQFF.

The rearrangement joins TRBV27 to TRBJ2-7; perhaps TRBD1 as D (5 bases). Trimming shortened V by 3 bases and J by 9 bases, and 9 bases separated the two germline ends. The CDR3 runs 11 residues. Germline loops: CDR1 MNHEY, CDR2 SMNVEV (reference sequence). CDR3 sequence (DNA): TGTGCCAGCAGTTTGGGGCGTGTGCAGTACTTC. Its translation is CASSLGRVQYF.

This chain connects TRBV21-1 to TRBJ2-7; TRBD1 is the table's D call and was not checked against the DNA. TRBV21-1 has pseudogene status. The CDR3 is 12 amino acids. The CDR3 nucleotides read TGTGCCAGCAGCAAACCAGGGTCCGAGCAGTACTTC. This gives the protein CASSKPGSEQYF.

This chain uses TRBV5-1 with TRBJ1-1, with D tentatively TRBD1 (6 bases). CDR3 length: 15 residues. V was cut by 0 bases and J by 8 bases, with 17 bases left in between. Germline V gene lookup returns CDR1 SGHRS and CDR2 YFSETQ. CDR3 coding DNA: TGCGCCAGCAGCTTGGACCTCAGGGGACGGTCAGAAGCTTTCTTT. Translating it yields CASSLDLRGRSEAFF.

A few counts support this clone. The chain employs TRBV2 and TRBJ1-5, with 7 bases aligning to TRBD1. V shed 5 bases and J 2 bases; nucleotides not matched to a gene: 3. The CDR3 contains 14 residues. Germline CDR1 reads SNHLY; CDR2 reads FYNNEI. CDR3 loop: CASSFGQGNQPQHF. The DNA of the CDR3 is TGTGCCAGCAGTTTCGGACAGGGCAATCAGCCCCAGCATTTT.

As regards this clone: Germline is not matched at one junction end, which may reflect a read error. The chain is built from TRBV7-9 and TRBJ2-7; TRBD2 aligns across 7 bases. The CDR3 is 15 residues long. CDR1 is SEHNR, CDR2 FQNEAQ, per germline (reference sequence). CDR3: CSSSSLMGRAYEQYF. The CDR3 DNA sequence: TGTTCCAGCAGCTCCCTAATGGGGAGGGCCTACGAGCAGTACTTC. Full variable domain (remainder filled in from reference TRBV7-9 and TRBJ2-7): DTGVSQNPRHKITKRGQNVTFRCDPISEHNRLYWYRQTLGQGPEFLTYFQNEAQLEKSRLLSDRFSAERPKGSFSTLEIQRTEQGDSAMYLCSSSSLMGRAYEQYFGPGTRLTVT.

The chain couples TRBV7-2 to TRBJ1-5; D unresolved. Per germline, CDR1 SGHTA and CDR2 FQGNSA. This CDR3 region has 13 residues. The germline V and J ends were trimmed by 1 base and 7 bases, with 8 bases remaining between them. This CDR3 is CASSLVEAQPQHF. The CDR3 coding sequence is TGTGCCAGCAGCTTAGTTGAAGCACAGCCCCAGCATTTT.

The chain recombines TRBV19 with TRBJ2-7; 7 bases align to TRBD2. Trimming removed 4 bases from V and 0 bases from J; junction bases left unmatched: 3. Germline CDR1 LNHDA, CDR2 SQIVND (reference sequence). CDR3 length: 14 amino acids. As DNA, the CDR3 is TGTGCCAGTAGTAGGCGGGAGCGCTCCTACGAGCAGTACTTC. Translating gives CASSRRERSYEQYF. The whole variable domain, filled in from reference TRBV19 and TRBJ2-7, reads DGGITQSPKYLFRKEGQNVTLSCEQNLNHDAMYWYRQDPGQGLRLIYYSQIVNDFQKGDIAEGYSVSREKKESFPLTVTSAQKNPTAFYLCASSRRERSYEQYFGPGTRLTVT.

The CDR3 loop reads CASSLEGRPANYGYTF. The CDR3 bases are TGTGCCAGCAGCCTAGAGGGCAGACCAGCTAACTATGGCTACACCTTC. V and J are TRBV5-6 and TRBJ1-2; D is undetermined. CDR3 length: 16 residues. The germline V and J ends were trimmed by 4 bases and 0 bases, with 16 bases remaining between them. The germline gives CDR1 SGHDT, CDR2 YYEEEE.